This T cell receptor (beta chain) was documented in a study of T cell responses to AZD1222 COVID-19 vaccine. Broader study findings: In the spike-specific TCR repertoire, nearly half reportedly target unmutated variant regions. Seropositive AZD1222 recipients at baseline numbered only five or six.

With V trimmed by 5 bases and J by 6 bases, 7 bases remained unmatched. The CDR3 has 15 residues. CDR1 and CDR2 from the germline V gene are SNHLY and FYNNEI. About this clone: What it binds is not known.

Generated by immunoSEQ multiplex PCR, the TCRdb table keeps only in-frame clones and is missing some. The sample has fewer than 250,000 clones, around 92% seen once. The sequencing used peripheral blood, collected on day 0 of AZD1222 vaccination. The chain joins TRBV2 to TRBJ2-1; 10 bases are shared with TRBD1. The source is an adult in good health. The CDR3 loop is CASSPPGTGVNEQFF. The CDR3 DNA reads TGTGCCAGCAGTCCTCCCGGGACAGGGGTCAATGAGCAGTTCTTC.